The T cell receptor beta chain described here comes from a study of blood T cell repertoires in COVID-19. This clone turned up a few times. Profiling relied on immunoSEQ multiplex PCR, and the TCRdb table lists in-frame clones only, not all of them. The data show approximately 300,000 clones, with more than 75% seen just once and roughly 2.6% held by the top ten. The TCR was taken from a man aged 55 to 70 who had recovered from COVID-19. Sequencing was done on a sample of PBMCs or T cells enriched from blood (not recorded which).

The CDR3 reads CASRRLGQNTGELFF. In DNA form, the CDR3 reads TGTGCCAGCAGGCGACTGGGACAGAACACCGGGGAGCTGTTTTTT. This sequence joins TRBV27 and TRBJ2-2, with D tentatively TRBD1 (6 bases). The CDR3 spans 15 residues. Trimming left V 6 bases short and J 1 base short, with 12 bases between. Germline V gives CDR1 MNHEY, CDR2 SMNVEV (reference sequence).